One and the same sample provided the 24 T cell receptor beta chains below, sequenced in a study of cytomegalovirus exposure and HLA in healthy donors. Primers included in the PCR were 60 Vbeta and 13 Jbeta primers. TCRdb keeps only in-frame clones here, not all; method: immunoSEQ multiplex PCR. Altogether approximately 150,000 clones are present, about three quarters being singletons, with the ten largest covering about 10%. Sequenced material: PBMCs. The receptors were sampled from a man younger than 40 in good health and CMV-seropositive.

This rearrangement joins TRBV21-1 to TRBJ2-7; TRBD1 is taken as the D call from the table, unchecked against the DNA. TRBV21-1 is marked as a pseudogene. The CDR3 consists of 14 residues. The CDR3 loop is CASSSRDRAYEQYF. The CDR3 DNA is TGTGCCAGCAGCTCCCGGGACAGAGCCTACGAGCAGTACTTC.

The CDR3 DNA reads TGTGCCTGGATGAGGGTGGGTTACACTGAAGCTTTCTTT. Protein sequence: CAWMRVGYTEAFF. V usage is TRBV30 and J usage is TRBJ1-1, with D unclear. Germline CDR1 reads GTSNPN; CDR2 reads SVGIG (reference sequence). The CDR3 is made up of 13 amino acids. V lost 4 bases and J 3 bases, leaving 12 bases between the germline ends.

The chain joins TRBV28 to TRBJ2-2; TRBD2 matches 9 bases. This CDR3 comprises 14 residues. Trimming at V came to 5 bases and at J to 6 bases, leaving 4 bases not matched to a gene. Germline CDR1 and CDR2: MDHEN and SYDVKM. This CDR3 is CASSRLAGPGELFF. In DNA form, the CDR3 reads TGTGCCAGCAGTAGGCTAGCGGGACCCGGGGAGCTGTTTTTT.

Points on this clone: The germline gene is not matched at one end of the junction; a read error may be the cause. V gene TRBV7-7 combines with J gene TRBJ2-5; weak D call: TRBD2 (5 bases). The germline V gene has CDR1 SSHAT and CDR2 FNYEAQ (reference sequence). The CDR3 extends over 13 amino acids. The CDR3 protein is CASSSGGWGTQYF. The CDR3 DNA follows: TGTGCTAGCAGCTCCGGCGGGTGGGGGACCCAGTACTTC.

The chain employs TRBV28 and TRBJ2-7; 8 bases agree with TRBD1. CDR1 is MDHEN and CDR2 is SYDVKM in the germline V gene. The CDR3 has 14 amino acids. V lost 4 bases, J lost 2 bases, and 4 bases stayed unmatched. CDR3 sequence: CASSSGQETYEQYF. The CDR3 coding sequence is TGTGCCAGCAGTTCGGGACAGGAGACCTACGAGCAGTACTTC.

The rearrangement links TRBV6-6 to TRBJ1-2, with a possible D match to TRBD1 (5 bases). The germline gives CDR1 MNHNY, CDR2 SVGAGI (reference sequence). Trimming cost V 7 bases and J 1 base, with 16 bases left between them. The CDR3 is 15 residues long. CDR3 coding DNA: TGTGCCAGCATCCGGGGGAGGAGGTTTAACTATGGCTACACCTTC. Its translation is CASIRGRRFNYGYTF.

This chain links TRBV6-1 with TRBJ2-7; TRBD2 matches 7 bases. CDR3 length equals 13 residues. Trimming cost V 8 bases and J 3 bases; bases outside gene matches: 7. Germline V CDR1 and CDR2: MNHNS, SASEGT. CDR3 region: CASGGGLLYEQYF. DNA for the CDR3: TGTGCCAGCGGCGGGGGTTTGCTCTACGAGCAGTACTTC.

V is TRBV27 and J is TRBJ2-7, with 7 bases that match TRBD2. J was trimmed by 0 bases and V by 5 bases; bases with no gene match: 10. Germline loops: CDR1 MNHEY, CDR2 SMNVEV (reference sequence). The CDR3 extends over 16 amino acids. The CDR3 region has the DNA TGTGCCAGCAGTCCAGGGCGGGAGTGGGTCTCCTACGAGCAGTACTTC. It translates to CASSPGREWVSYEQYF.

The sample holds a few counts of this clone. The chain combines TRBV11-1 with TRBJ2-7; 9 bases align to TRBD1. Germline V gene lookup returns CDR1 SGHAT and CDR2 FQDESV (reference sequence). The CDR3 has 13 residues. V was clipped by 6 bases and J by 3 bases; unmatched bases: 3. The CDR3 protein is CASRRTGDYEQYF. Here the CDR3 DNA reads TGTGCCAGCAGACGGACAGGGGACTACGAGCAGTACTTC.

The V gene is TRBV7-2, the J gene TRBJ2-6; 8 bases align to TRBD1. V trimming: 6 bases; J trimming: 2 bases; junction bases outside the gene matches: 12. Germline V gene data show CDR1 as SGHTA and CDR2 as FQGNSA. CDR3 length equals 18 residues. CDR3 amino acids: CASSYAGTGLAGANVLTF. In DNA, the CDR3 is TGTGCCAGCAGTTATGCCGGGACAGGACTTGCTGGGGCCAACGTCCTGACTTTC.

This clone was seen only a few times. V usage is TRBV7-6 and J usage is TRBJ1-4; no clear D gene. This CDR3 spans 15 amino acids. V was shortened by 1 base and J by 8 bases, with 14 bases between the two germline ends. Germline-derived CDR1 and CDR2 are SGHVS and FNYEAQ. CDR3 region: CASSLGGAAGEKLFF. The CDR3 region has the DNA TGTGCCAGCAGCTTAGGTGGTGCCGCGGGAGAAAAACTGTTTTTT.

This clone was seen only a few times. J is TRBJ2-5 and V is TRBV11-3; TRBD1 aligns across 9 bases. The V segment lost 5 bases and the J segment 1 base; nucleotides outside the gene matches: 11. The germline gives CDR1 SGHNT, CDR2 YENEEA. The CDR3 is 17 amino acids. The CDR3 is CASSLGSRTGAQETQYF. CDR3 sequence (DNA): TGTGCCAGCAGCCTAGGGAGCCGGACAGGGGCCCAAGAGACCCAGTACTTC.

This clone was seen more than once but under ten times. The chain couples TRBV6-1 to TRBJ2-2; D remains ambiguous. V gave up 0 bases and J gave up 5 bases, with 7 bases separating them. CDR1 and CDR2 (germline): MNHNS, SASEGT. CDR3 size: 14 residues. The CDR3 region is CASSEALTTGELFF. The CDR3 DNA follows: TGTGCCAGCAGTGAAGCGCTAACTACCGGGGAGCTGTTTTTT.

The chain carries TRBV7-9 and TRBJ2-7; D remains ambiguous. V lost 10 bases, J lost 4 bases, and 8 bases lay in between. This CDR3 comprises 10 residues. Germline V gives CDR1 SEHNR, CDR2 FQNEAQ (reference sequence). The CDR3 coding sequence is TGTGCCACCGACAATTACGAGCAGTACTTC. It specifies CATDNYEQYF.

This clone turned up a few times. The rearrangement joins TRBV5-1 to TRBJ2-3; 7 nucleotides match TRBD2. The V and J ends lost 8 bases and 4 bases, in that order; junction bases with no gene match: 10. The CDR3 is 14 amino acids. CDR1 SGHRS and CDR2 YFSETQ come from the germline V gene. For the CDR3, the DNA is TGCGCCAGTACGGGCGGGAGCTTCTCAGATACGCAGTATTTT. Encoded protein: CASTGGSFSDTQYF.

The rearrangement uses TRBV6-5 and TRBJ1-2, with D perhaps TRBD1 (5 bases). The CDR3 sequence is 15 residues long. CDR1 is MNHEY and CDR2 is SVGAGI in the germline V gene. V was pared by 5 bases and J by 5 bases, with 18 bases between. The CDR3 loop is CASSNSRVRTYGYTF. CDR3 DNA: TGTGCCAGCAGTAACAGCAGGGTCAGAACTTATGGCTACACCTTC.

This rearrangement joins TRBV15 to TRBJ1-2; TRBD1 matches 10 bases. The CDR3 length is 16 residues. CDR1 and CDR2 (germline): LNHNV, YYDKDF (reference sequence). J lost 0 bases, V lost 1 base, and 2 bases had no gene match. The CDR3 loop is CATSRVGTGANYGYTF. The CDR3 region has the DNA TGTGCCACCAGCAGAGTAGGGACAGGGGCTAACTATGGCTACACCTTC.

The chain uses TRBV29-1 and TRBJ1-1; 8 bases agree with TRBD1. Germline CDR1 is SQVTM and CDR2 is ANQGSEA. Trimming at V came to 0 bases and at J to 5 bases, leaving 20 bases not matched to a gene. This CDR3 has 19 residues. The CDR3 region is CSVEDQGPGGAAVRTEAFF. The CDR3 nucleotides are TGCAGCGTTGAAGATCAGGGTCCAGGGGGCGCGGCAGTAAGAACTGAAGCTTTCTTT. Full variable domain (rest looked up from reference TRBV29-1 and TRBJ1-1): SAVISQKPSRDICQRGTSLTIQCQVDSQVTMMFWYRQQPGQSLTLIATANQGSEATYESGFVIDKFPISRPNLTFSTLTVSNMSPEDSSIYLCSVEDQGPGGAAVRTEAFFGQGTRLTVV.

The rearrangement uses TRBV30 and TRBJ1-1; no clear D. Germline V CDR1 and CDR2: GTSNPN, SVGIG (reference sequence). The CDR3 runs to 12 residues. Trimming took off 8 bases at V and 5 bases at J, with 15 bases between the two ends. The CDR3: CARSPFGTEAFF. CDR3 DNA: TGTGCCCGCTCCCCCTTCGGGACTGAAGCTTTCTTT. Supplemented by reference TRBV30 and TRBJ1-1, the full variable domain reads SQTIHQWPATLVQPVGSPLSLECTVEGTSNPNLYWYRQAAGRGLQLLFYSVGIGQISSEVPQNLSASRPQDRQFILSSKKLLLSDSGFYLCARSPFGTEAFFGQGTRLTVV.

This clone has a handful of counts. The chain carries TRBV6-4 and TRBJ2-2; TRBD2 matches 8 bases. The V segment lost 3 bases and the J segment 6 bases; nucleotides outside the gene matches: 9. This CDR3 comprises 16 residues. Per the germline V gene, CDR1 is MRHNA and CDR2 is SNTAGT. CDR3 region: CASSESTGLASGELFF. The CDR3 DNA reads TGTGCCAGCAGTGAATCGACCGGACTAGCTTCCGGGGAGCTGTTTTTT.

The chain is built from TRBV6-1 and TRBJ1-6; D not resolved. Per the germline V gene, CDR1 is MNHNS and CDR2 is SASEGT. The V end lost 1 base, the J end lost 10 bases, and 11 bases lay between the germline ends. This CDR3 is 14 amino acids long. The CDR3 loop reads CASSEVTGKSPLHF. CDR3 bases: TGTGCCAGCAGTGAAGTAACGGGAAAATCACCCCTCCACTTT.

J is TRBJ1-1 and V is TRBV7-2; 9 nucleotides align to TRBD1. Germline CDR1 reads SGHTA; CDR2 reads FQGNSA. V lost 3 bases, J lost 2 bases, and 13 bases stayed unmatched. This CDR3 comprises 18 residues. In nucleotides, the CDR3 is TGTGCCAGCAGCTTTTGGGAGGTAGGGACAGGGAAAAACACTGAAGCTTTCTTT. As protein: CASSFWEVGTGKNTEAFF. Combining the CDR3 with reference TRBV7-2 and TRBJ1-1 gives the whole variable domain GAGVSQSPSNKVTEKGKDVELRCDPISGHTALYWYRQSLGQGLEFLIYFQGNSAPDKSGLPSDRFSAERTGGSVSTLTIQRTQQEDSAVYLCASSFWEVGTGKNTEAFFGQGTRLTVV.

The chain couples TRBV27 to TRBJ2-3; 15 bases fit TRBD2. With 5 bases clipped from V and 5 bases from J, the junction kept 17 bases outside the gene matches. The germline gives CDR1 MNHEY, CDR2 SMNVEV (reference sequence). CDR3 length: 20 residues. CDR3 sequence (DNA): TGTGCCAGCAGTCACCATATCGGACTAGCGGGAGGGCCCAGAAGAGATACGCAGTATTTT. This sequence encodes CASSHHIGLAGGPRRDTQYF.

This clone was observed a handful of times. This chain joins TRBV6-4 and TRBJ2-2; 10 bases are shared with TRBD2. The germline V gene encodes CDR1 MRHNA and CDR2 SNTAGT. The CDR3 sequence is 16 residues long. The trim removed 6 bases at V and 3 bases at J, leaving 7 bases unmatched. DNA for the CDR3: TGTGCCAGCAGCGCGTCAGCGGGGGGGTACACCGGGGAGCTGTTTTTT. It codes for CASSASAGGYTGELFF.